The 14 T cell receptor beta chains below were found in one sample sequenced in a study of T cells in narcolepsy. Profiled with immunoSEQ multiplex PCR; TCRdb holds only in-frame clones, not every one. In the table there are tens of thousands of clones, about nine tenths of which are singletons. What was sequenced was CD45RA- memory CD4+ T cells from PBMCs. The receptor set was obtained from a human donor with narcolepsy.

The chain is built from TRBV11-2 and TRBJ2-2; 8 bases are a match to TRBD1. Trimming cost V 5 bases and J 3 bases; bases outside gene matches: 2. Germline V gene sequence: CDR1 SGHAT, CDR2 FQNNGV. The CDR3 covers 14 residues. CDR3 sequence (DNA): TGTGCCAGCAGCGGGACAGGAGACACCGGGGAGCTGTTTTTT. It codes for CASSGTGDTGELFF.

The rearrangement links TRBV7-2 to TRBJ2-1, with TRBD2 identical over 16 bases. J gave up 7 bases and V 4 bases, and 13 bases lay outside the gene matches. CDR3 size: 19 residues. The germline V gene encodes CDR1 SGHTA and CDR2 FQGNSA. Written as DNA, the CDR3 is TGTGCCAGCAGCTCGAGGCGACCCGGGACTAGCGGGGGGGGTAATGAGCAGTTCTTC. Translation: CASSSRRPGTSGGGNEQFF.

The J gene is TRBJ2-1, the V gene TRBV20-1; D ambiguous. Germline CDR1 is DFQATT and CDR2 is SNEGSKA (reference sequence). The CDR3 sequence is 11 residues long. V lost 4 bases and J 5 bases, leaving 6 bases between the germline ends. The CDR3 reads CSAIRHNEQFF. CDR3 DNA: TGCAGTGCTATCCGGCACAATGAGCAGTTCTTC.

CDR3 DNA: TGTGCCACCAGCAGAATGGGGGGAGATGGCTACACCTTC. It is translated as CATSRMGGDGYTF. The genes are TRBV15 and TRBJ1-2, with D possibly matching TRBD1 (5 bases). CDR1 is LNHNV, CDR2 YYDKDF, per germline (reference sequence). The CDR3 length is 13 residues. V gave up 2 bases and J gave up 6 bases, with 10 bases separating them. The full variable domain, rest sourced from reference TRBV15 and TRBJ1-2, is DAMVIQNPRYQVTQFGKPVTLSCSQTLNHNVMYWYQQKSSQAPKLLFHYYDKDFNNEADTPDNFQSRRPNTSFCFLDIRSPGLGDTAMYLCATSRMGGDGYTFGSGTRLTVV.

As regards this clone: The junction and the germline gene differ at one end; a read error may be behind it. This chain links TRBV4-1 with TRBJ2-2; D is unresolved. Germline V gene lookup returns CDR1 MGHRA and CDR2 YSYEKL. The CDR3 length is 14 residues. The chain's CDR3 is CASSQDTNTGELFF. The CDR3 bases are TGTGCCAGCAGCCAAGACACGAACACCGGGGAGCTGTTTTTT.

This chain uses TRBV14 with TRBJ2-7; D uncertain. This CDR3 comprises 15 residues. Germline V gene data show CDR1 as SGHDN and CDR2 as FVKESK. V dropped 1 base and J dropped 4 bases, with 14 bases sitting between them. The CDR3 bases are TGTGCCAGCAGCCAAGTTGGTCTAGTGGAATACGAGCAGTACTTC. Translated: CASSQVGLVEYEQYF.

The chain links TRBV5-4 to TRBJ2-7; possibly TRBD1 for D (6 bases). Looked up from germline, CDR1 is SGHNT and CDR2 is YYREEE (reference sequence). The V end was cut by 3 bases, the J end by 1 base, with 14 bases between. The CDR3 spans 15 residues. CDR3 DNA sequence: TGTGCCAGCAGCTGGGGTGACAGGACTTCCTACGAGCAGTACTTC. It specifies CASSWGDRTSYEQYF. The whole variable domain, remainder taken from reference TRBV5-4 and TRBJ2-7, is ETGVTQSPTHLIKTRGQQVTLRCSSQSGHNTVSWYQQALGQGPQFIFQYYREEENGRGNFPPRFSGLQFPNYSSELNVNALELDDSALYLCASSWGDRTSYEQYFGPGTRLTVT.

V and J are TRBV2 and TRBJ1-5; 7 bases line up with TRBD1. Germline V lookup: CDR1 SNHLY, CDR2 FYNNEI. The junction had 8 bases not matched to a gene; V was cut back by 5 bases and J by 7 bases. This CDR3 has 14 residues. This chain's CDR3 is CASSFGQAEQPQHF. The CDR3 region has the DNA TGTGCCAGCAGTTTCGGACAGGCGGAGCAGCCCCAGCATTTT.

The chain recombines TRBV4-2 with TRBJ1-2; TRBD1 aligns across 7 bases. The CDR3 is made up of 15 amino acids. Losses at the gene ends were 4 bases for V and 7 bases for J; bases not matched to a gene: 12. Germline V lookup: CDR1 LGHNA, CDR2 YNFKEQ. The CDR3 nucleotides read TGTGCCAGCAGCCGATCCTGGGAGGGGGCCGGTGGCTACACCTTC. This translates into CASSRSWEGAGGYTF.

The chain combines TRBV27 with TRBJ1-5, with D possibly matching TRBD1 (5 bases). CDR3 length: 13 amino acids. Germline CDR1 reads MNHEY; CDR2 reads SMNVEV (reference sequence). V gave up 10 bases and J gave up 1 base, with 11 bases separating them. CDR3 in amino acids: CATSTVSNQPQHF. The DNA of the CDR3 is TGTGCCACCTCGACAGTCAGCAATCAGCCCCAGCATTTT.

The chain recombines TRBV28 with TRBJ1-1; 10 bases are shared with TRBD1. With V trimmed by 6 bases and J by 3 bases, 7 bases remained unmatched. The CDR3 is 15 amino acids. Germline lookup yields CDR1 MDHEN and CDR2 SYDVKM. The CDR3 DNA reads TGTGCCAGCAGCCGACCCGGGACAGGGGACACTGAAGCTTTCTTT. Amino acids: CASSRPGTGDTEAFF.

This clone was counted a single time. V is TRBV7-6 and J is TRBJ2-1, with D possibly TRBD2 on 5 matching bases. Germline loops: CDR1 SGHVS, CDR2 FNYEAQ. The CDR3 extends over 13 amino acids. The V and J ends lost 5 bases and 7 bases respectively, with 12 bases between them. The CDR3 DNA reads TGTGCCAGCAGCATCGGGGTCTCTAATGAGCAGTTCTTC. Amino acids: CASSIGVSNEQFF.

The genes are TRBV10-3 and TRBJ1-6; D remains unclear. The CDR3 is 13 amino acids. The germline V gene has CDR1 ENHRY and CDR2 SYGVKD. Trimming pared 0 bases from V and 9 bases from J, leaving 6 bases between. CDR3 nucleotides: TGTGCCATCAGTGAGTCAAACGTTTCACCCCTCCACTTT. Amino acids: CAISESNVSPLHF.

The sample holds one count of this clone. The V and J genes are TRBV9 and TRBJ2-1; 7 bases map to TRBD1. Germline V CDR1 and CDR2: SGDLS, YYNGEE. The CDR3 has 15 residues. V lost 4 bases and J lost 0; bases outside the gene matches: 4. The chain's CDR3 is CASSTGTVSYNEQFF. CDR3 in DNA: TGTGCCAGCAGCACCGGGACAGTCTCCTACAATGAGCAGTTCTTC. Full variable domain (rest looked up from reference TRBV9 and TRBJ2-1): DSGVTQTPKHLITATGQRVTLRCSPRSGDLSVYWYQQSLDQGLQFLIQYYNGEERAKGNILERFSAQQFPDLHSELNLSSLELGDSALYFCASSTGTVSYNEQFFGPGTRLTVL.